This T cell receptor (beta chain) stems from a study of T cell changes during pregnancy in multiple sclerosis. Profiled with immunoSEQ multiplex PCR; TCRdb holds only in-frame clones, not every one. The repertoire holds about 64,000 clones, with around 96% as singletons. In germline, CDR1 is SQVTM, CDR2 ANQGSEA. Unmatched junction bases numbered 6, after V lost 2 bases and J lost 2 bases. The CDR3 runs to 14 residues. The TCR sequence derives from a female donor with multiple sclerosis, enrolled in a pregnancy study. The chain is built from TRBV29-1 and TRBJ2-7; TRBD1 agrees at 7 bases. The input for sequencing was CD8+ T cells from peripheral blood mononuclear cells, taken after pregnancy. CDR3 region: CSVERPGQTYEQYF. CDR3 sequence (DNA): TGCAGCGTTGAACGCCCGGGACAGACCTACGAGCAGTACTTC.